Below are 13 T cell receptor beta chains sequenced from a single sample in a study of sequential checkpoint blockade in melanoma. The table came from immunoSEQ multiplex PCR; TCRdb's copy has only in-frame clones and leaves some out. The data show under 3,500 clones, around 50% seen once. Treatment defined: randomized to nivolumab then ipilimumab (arm A) or the reverse (arm B). Sequencing used CD8+ T cells sorted from blood (inferred from file names), obtained from a patient given nivolumab and ipilimumab in sequence. These receptors all come from a human donor with melanoma.

This clone showed up just a few times. V usage is TRBV27 and J usage is TRBJ2-1, with 10 positions matching TRBD2. This CDR3 comprises 13 residues. V lost 5 bases to trimming and J lost 11 bases; unmatched junction nucleotides: 6. CDR1 is MNHEY, CDR2 SMNVEV, per germline (reference sequence). CDR3 region: CASSTGLAVQQFF. The DNA for the CDR3 is TGTGCCAGCAGTACTGGACTAGCGGTACAGCAGTTCTTC.

The sample holds a few counts of this clone. The chain combines TRBV7-2 with TRBJ2-5; D uncertain. CDR3 length: 16 residues. CDR1 is SGHTA, CDR2 FQGNSA, per germline. The V end was cut by 1 base, the J end by 1 base, with 13 bases between. Here the CDR3 reads CASSLESELGQETQYF. The CDR3 nucleotides read TGTGCCAGCAGCTTAGAATCGGAGCTGGGCCAAGAGACCCAGTACTTC.

The chain couples TRBV2 to TRBJ2-7; maybe TRBD1 (5 bases). The CDR3 spans 12 residues. The ends were cut back, 3 bases at V and 3 bases at J, with 6 bases in the middle. CDR1 and CDR2 from the germline V gene are SNHLY and FYNNEI. CDR3 loop: CASSDRVYEQYF. As DNA, the CDR3 is TGTGCCAGCAGTGACAGGGTCTACGAGCAGTACTTC.

CDR3 residues: CASSVGAGLWAGNTIYF. The CDR3 bases are TGTGCCAGCAGCGTAGGCGCAGGATTATGGGCTGGAAACACCATATATTTT. The chain couples TRBV9 to TRBJ1-3; no reliable D call. The ends were cut back, 0 bases at V and 2 bases at J, with 15 bases in the middle. Germline CDR1 is SGDLS and CDR2 is YYNGEE. The CDR3 sequence is 17 residues long.

This clone was seen a few times. V is TRBV7-9 and J is TRBJ2-2; 7 bases line up with TRBD1. This CDR3 has 15 residues. Germline CDR1 reads SEHNR; CDR2 reads FQNEAQ (reference sequence). V was pared by 5 bases and J by 6 bases, with 9 bases of the junction left unmatched. The CDR3 DNA reads TGTGCCAGCAGCGGAACGACAGGGAAGCCCGGGGAGCTGTTTTTT. As protein: CASSGTTGKPGELFF.

The table lists this clone with a few counts. Here the CDR3 DNA reads TGTGCCAGCGACCACGGGAGGGACTATGGCTACACCTTC. Its translation is CASDHGRDYGYTF. The chain carries TRBV6-4 and TRBJ1-2, with D hard to call. This CDR3 region has 13 residues. The germline CDR1 and CDR2 sequences are MRHNA and SNTAGT. V was trimmed by 8 bases and J by 3 bases, leaving 13 bases between them.

The V gene is TRBV7-9, the J gene TRBJ2-1, with 8 bases matching TRBD2. The CDR3 runs 17 residues. Germline lookup yields CDR1 SEHNR and CDR2 FQNEAQ (reference sequence). The J segment lost 7 bases and the V segment lost 2 bases, leaving 13 bases of the junction unmatched. The chain's CDR3 is CASSLYSPGLERNEQFF. In DNA form, the CDR3 reads TGTGCCAGCAGCTTATATTCCCCGGGACTAGAAAGGAATGAGCAGTTCTTC. The complete variable domain, with remaining parts taken from reference TRBV7-9 and TRBJ2-1, reads DTGVSQNPRHKITKRGQNVTFRCDPISEHNRLYWYRQTLGQGPEFLTYFQNEAQLEKSRLLSDRFSAERPKGSFSTLEIQRTEQGDSAMYLCASSLYSPGLERNEQFFGPGTRLTVL.

V and J are TRBV5-1 and TRBJ2-7; D gene unclear. This CDR3 contains 13 residues. Trimming left V 5 bases short and J 5 bases short, with 14 bases between. Germline V lookup: CDR1 SGHRS, CDR2 YFSETQ. In nucleotides, the CDR3 is TGCGCCAGCAGATACCGGTTGGTCCACGAGCAGTACTTC. Translation gives CASRYRLVHEQYF.

On this clone itself: Other DNA sequences within the sample encode an identical CDR3. The V gene is TRBV4-1, the J gene TRBJ2-7, with a tentative D call TRBD2 (5 bases). In germline, CDR1 is MGHRA, CDR2 YSYEKL. This CDR3 contains 15 residues. V dropped 1 base and J dropped 3 bases, with 13 bases sitting between them. The chain's CDR3 is CASSQASGVSYEQYF. The CDR3 region has the DNA TGCGCCAGCAGCCAAGCATCCGGGGTTAGCTACGAGCAGTACTTC.

The chain uses TRBV4-1 and TRBJ1-3; possibly TRBD1 for D (5 bases). CDR1 is MGHRA, CDR2 YSYEKL, per germline. This CDR3 is built from 16 residues. The ends were cut back, 1 base at V and 0 bases at J, with 10 bases in the middle. The CDR3 sequence: CASSQVGLDSGNTIYF. CDR3 DNA: TGCGCCAGCAGCCAAGTGGGACTTGACTCTGGAAACACCATATATTTT.

The rearrangement uses TRBV9 and TRBJ2-7; D is perhaps TRBD2 (6 bases). Trimming cost V 0 bases and J 6 bases, with 16 bases left between them. The CDR3 runs to 15 residues. The V gene's germline CDR1 is SGDLS and CDR2 YYNGEE. CDR3 amino acids: CASSVGVGGGSEQYF. For the CDR3, the DNA is TGTGCCAGCAGCGTAGGGGTTGGGGGAGGATCCGAGCAGTACTTC.

The chain joins TRBV9 to TRBJ2-7, with 7 bases aligning to TRBD1. The CDR3 runs to 14 residues. CDR1 SGDLS and CDR2 YYNGEE come from the germline V gene. The V gene end was trimmed by 4 bases and the J gene end by 0 bases; junction bases not matched to a gene: 4. The CDR3: CASSHGDSSYEQYF. As DNA, the CDR3 is TGTGCCAGCAGCCATGGGGACAGCTCCTACGAGCAGTACTTC.

V gene TRBV7-2 combines with J gene TRBJ2-1; no reliable D call. With 5 bases removed from V and 0 bases from J, the gap between germline ends came to 14 bases. The CDR3 extends over 16 amino acids. Per germline, CDR1 SGHTA and CDR2 FQGNSA. CDR3 sequence (DNA): TGTGCCAGCAGCCCCCATCGCCTTAGCTCCTACAATGAGCAGTTCTTC. It codes for CASSPHRLSSYNEQFF.